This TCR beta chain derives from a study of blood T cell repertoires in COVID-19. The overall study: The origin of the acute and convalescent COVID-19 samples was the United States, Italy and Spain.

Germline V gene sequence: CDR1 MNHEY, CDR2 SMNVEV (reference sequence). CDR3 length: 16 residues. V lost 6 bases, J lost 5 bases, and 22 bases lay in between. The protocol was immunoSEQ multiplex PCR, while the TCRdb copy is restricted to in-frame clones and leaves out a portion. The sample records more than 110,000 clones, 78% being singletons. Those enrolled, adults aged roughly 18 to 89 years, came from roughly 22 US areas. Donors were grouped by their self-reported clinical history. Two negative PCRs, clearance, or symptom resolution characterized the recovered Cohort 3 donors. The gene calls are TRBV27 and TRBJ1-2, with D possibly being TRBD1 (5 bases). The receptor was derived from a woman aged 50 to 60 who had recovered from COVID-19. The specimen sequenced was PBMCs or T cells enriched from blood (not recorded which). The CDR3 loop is CASSRGDTTKVYGYTF. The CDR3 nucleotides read TGTGCCAGCAGCCGGGGGGATACAACCAAAGTTTATGGCTACACCTTC.